These 21 T cell receptor beta chains originate from one sample sequenced in a study of shared clonotypes between healthy human individuals (dated by TCRdb to about 2020). Libraries were made using the immunoSEQ multiplex PCR assay. Here the immuneACCESS table is served through TCRdb, limited to in-frame sequences with V and J called. Missing clones are a known gap in these copies; in checked studies unresolved V genes cover under half, and the rest lacks a known reason. For this sample the table gives 2.5 million or so clones, of which 90% to 95% were detected only once. Around 0.14% of the sample lies in the top ten. The sequenced material came from naive CD4+ T cells sorted from blood. The intended sense of this specimen's cell subset or site label: CD45RA+ positively selected. The receptors derive from a man aged 18-30 years in good health.

The chain uses TRBV6-1 and TRBJ2-7; D possibly corresponds to TRBD2 (5 bases). Trimming cost V 2 bases and J 0 bases, with 11 bases left between them. The CDR3 sequence is 15 residues long. The germline V gene has CDR1 MNHNS and CDR2 SASEGT. The CDR3 nucleotides read TGTGCCAGCAGTGAATGGGCAGGACTCTCCTACGAGCAGTACTTC. Its translation is CASSEWAGLSYEQYF.

The genes are TRBV28 and TRBJ1-5; unclear D gene. The ends were cut back, 7 bases at V and 0 bases at J, with 13 bases in the middle. The CDR3 has 15 residues. Germline V gene lookup returns CDR1 MDHEN and CDR2 SYDVKM. The CDR3, as DNA: TGTGCCAGCATCCCGGGCCCGAATAGCAATCAGCCCCAGCATTTT. Its translation is CASIPGPNSNQPQHF.

The chain is built from TRBV5-6 and TRBJ2-7; D gene uncertain. The length of the CDR3 is 13 residues. Germline V gene data show CDR1 as SGHDT and CDR2 as YYEEEE. The V end lost 5 bases, the J end lost 1 base, and 10 bases lay between the germline ends. CDR3 amino acids: CASRLHGSYEQYF. The CDR3 region has the DNA TGTGCCAGCAGATTGCACGGATCCTACGAGCAGTACTTC.

The chain uses TRBV11-2 and TRBJ1-5; D gene unclear. The germline V gene has CDR1 SGHAT and CDR2 FQNNGV. V was pared by 6 bases and J by 6 bases, with 12 bases between. CDR3 length: 13 residues. CDR3 protein: CASSRGEAQPQHF. In DNA, the CDR3 is TGTGCCAGCAGTCGGGGAGAAGCTCAGCCCCAGCATTTT.

The chain couples TRBV10-2 to TRBJ2-5, with TRBD2 as a possible D gene (6 bases). The length of the CDR3 is 13 residues. Per the germline V gene, CDR1 is WSHSY and CDR2 is SAAADI. V dropped 4 bases and J dropped 0 bases, with 6 bases sitting between them. The CDR3 protein is CASSGLDQETQYF. The CDR3 DNA follows: TGCGCCAGCAGTGGACTAGACCAAGAGACCCAGTACTTC.

This rearrangement joins TRBV28 to TRBJ1-4; no definite D call. CDR3 length: 12 amino acids. Germline lookup yields CDR1 MDHEN and CDR2 SYDVKM. The V and J ends lost 0 bases and 8 bases respectively, with 4 bases between them. The CDR3 bases are TGTGCCAGCAGTTTATGGGGAGAAAAACTGTTTTTT. It yields the protein CASSLWGEKLFF. The entire variable domain, with the rest obtained from reference TRBV28 and TRBJ1-4, is as follows: DVKVTQSSRYLVKRTGEKVFLECVQDMDHENMFWYRQDPGLGLRLIYFSYDVKMKEKGDIPEGYSVSREKKERFSLILESASTNQTSMYLCASSLWGEKLFFGSGTQLSVL.

The chain recombines TRBV15 with TRBJ1-1, with no clear D. Per the germline V gene, CDR1 is LNHNV and CDR2 is YYDKDF (reference sequence). CDR3 length: 17 amino acids. Trimming shortened V by 3 bases and J by 8 bases, and 25 bases separated the two germline ends. CDR3 in DNA: TGTGCCACCAGCAGGGAGCTACCCTGGACCGAACTAGAAGAAGCTTTCTTT. This sequence encodes CATSRELPWTELEEAFF.

The CDR3 region is CASSSRLADLGEQYF. DNA of the CDR3: TGTGCCAGCAGCTCTCGATTAGCGGATCTGGGGGAGCAGTACTTC. This sequence joins TRBV5-4 and TRBJ2-7, with D perhaps matching TRBD2 (6 bases). The V end was cut by 3 bases, the J end by 7 bases, with 20 bases between. The CDR3 length is 15 residues. Per the germline V gene, CDR1 is SGHNT and CDR2 is YYREEE (reference sequence).

The chain uses TRBV6-1 and TRBJ2-7; TRBD1 matches 9 bases. V was pared by 8 bases and J by 3 bases, with 5 bases of the junction left unmatched. From germline, CDR1 is MNHNS and CDR2 SASEGT. CDR3 size: 13 residues. The DNA of the CDR3 is TGTGCCAGCCAACGACAGGGGGTCTACGAGCAGTACTTC. Residues: CASQRQGVYEQYF.

The genes are TRBV18 and TRBJ2-6; D is possibly TRBD2 (5 bases). V lost 2 bases and J lost 0, with 8 bases in between. The CDR3 totals 16 residues. Germline CDR1 reads KGHSH; CDR2 reads LQKENI. As DNA, the CDR3 is TGTGCCAGCTCACCAGTCGGGGACTCTGGGGCCAACGTCCTGACTTTC. This translates into CASSPVGDSGANVLTF.

J is TRBJ1-2 and V is TRBV5-1, with unresolved D. CDR1 is SGHRS, CDR2 YFSETQ, per germline. V was pared by 4 bases and J by 5 bases, with 12 bases between. CDR3 length: 13 residues. The CDR3 DNA sequence: TGCGCCAGCAGCGAGCCTACGACTTATGGCTACACCTTC. Its translation: CASSEPTTYGYTF.

The chain combines TRBV11-3 with TRBJ1-5, with a possible D match to TRBD1 (6 bases). V gave up 0 bases and J gave up 15 bases, with 15 bases separating them. This CDR3 is built from 13 residues. Germline values: CDR1 SGHNT, CDR2 YENEEA. CDR3 protein: CASSLDSKWTVHF. The CDR3 DNA is TGTGCCAGCAGCTTAGATTCAAAGTGGACAGTGCATTTT.

The rearrangement uses TRBV4-3 and TRBJ1-4; the D is unclear. V was cut by 3 bases and J by 10 bases, with 9 bases left in between. This CDR3 is built from 12 residues. Germline V gene lookup returns CDR1 LGHNA and CDR2 YSLEER. The CDR3 spells CASSQGSAKLFF. CDR3 nucleotides: TGCGCCAGCAGCCAGGGCTCGGCAAAACTGTTTTTT.

This clone was observed a handful of times. This rearrangement joins TRBV30 to TRBJ1-6, with D perhaps TRBD1 (6 bases). The CDR3 covers 15 residues. Germline V lookup: CDR1 GTSNPN, CDR2 SVGIG (reference sequence). The V gene lost 0 bases and the J gene lost 9 bases, with 15 bases spanning the gap. As DNA, the CDR3 is TGTGCCTGGAGTGTACCCCAGGGGAGGAGTTCACCCCTCCACTTT. It yields the protein CAWSVPQGRSSPLHF.

The chain has TRBV6-5 and TRBJ1-1; D is unclear. This CDR3 contains 11 residues. Germline loops: CDR1 MNHEY, CDR2 SVGAGI. V lost 6 bases and J lost 5, with 7 bases in between. CDR3 sequence: CASRFGTEAFF. In nucleotides, the CDR3 is TGTGCCAGCAGATTCGGGACTGAAGCTTTCTTT.

The gene calls are TRBV4-1 and TRBJ2-3, with 8 bases fitting TRBD2. CDR1 is MGHRA and CDR2 is YSYEKL in the germline V gene. V shed 1 base, J shed 4 bases, and the junction held 4 bases outside the gene matches. The CDR3 has 15 residues. The CDR3 sequence: CASSQAGGLSDTQYF. CDR3 bases: TGCGCCAGCAGCCAAGCGGGGGGGTTGTCAGATACGCAGTATTTT.

Details on this clone: The sample holds other DNA sequences that translate to the same CDR3. This sequence joins TRBV5-4 and TRBJ2-6; D gene ambiguous. Germline CDR1 reads SGHNT; CDR2 reads YYREEE (reference sequence). The CDR3 is 15 amino acids. V gave up 5 bases and J gave up 0 bases, with 9 bases separating them. The CDR3: CASSLPGSGANVLTF. Written as DNA, the CDR3 is TGTGCCAGCAGTCTTCCGGGCTCTGGGGCCAACGTCCTGACTTTC.

The V gene is TRBV5-6, the J gene TRBJ2-5; D is unresolved. The closer fit of TRBJ2-7 to the DNA end suggests the J call may be wrong. Germline CDR1 reads SGHDT; CDR2 reads YYEEEE. CDR3 length equals 14 residues. The chain's CDR3 is CASSPQGWNYEQYF. In DNA form, the CDR3 reads TGTGCCAGCAGCCCTCAAGGGTGGAACTACGAGCAGTACTTC.

Only one count was recorded for this clone. V is TRBV9 and J is TRBJ2-3, with a possible D match to TRBD2 (5 bases). V lost 6 bases, J lost 1 base, and 18 bases lay in between. Germline loops: CDR1 SGDLS, CDR2 YYNGEE. The CDR3 has 16 amino acids. CDR3 nucleotides: TGTGCCAGCACCGCCGGGGAACCCTCTCGCACAGATACGCAGTATTTT. Protein: CASTAGEPSRTDTQYF.

Concerning this clone: The sample carries other DNA sequences with the same CDR3. The CDR3 region is CASSPGTPYEQYF. CDR3 DNA sequence: TGTGCCAGCTCACCGGGGACTCCCTACGAGCAGTACTTC. This chain uses TRBV18 with TRBJ2-7; TRBD2 might be the D (6 bases). The V gene lost 3 bases and the J gene lost 2 bases, with 8 bases spanning the gap. The germline V gene has CDR1 KGHSH and CDR2 LQKENI. The CDR3 sequence is 13 residues long. Using reference TRBV18 and TRBJ2-7 for the parts outside the CDR3, the full variable domain is NAGVMQNPRHLVRRRGQEARLRCSPMKGHSHVYWYRQLPEEGLKFMVYLQKENIIDESGMPKERFSAEFPKEGPSILRIQQVVRGDSAAYFCASSPGTPYEQYFGPGTRLTVT.

The chain combines TRBV9 with TRBJ2-5; D not certain. V lost 3 bases and J 7 bases, leaving 16 bases between the germline ends. Per the germline V gene, CDR1 is SGDLS and CDR2 is YYNGEE. This CDR3 region has 14 residues. This CDR3 reads CASSADQVLRTQYF. The CDR3, as DNA: TGTGCCAGCAGCGCGGACCAGGTCTTGCGGACCCAGTACTTC.